The clone carrying this T cell receptor (beta chain) was counted a single time. This specimen belongs to a study of cytotoxic CD8 clonotypes in ibrutinib-treated CLL. Sequencing was performed with immunoSEQ multiplex PCR; in TCRdb, only in-frame clones are kept and a portion is missing. In the table there are some 300,000 clones, around four fifths of which are singletons. The CDR3 is made up of 17 amino acids. The V and J ends lost 1 base and 0 bases respectively, with 16 bases between them. Germline V gives CDR1 SQVTM, CDR2 ANQGSEA. The source material was PBMCs, sampled before ibrutinib treatment. The origin of this receptor is a human donor with chronic lymphocytic leukemia. The gene calls are TRBV29-1 and TRBJ1-5, with D perhaps matching TRBD1 (6 bases). The CDR3 DNA sequence: TGCAGCGTTGAAGGCGGGGGGCGGGCGTATAGCAATCAGCCCCAGCATTTT. Its protein product is CSVEGGGRAYSNQPQHF. Full variable domain (remainder filled in from reference TRBV29-1 and TRBJ1-5): SAVISQKPSRDICQRGTSLTIQCQVDSQVTMMFWYRQQPGQSLTLIATANQGSEATYESGFVIDKFPISRPNLTFSTLTVSNMSPEDSSIYLCSVEGGGRAYSNQPQHFGDGTRLSIL.